A single sample gave rise to the 10 T cell receptor beta chains below, sequenced in a study of low-dose radiotherapy and immunotherapy resistance in tumors. TRAV and TRBV primers primed cDNA for both TCRalpha and TCRbeta. The PCR that amplified TCRs ran for 20 to 25 cycles, relying on a constant-region primer and a V-primer adapter. TCRdb used MiXCR to reprocess the reads, holding one entry per CDR3 protein. The sample contains tens of thousands of distinct CDR3 sequences, 18% of which appear only once. Specified time point: before trial treatment. The sample in question was PBMCs, obtained before treatment. The receptors shown here come from a male donor with prostate cancer.

Many counts were recorded for this clonotype. The V and J genes are TRBV29-1 and TRBJ2-1; TRBD1 agrees at 7 bases. Losses at the gene ends were 3 bases for V and 6 bases for J; bases not matched to a gene: 5. The length of the CDR3 is 13 residues. CDR1 is SQVTM, CDR2 ANQGSEA, per germline. CDR3 sequence reads: CSVDRAGGNEQFF. CDR3 bases: TGCAGCGTTGATAGAGCAGGGGGCAATGAGCAGTTCTTC.

This clonotype was seen more than once but under ten times. This chain uses TRBV28 with TRBJ2-4; tentatively, D is TRBD1 or TRBD2 (7 bases each). The CDR3 runs to 14 residues. CDR1 and CDR2 from the germline V gene are MDHEN and SYDVKM. Trimming left V 10 bases short and J 8 bases short, with 21 bases between. In nucleotides, the CDR3 is TGTGCCACCACCAGGGGGGCGGGGGTGGACATTCAGTACTTC. Encoded protein: CATTRGAGVDIQYF.

This clonotype was seen at least ten times. The chain has TRBV7-2 and TRBJ2-7, with TRBD1 as a possible D gene (7 bases). There are 14 residues in the CDR3. V lost 5 bases and J 3 bases, leaving 14 bases between the germline ends. Germline V gene sequence: CDR1 SGHTA, CDR2 FQGNSA. CDR3 residues: CASSRRDRLYEQYF. CDR3 DNA: TGTGCCAGCAGCCGGAGGGACAGACTCTACGAGCAGTACTTC.

This clonotype appeared many times. The chain has TRBV7-9 and TRBJ2-1; D is unclear. CDR1 is SEHNR and CDR2 is FQNEAQ in the germline V gene (reference sequence). V was pared by 0 bases and J by 8 bases, with 11 bases between. The CDR3 consists of 14 residues. CDR3 sequence (DNA): TGTGCCAGCAGCTTAGCGGGGTCTTCAGATGAGCAGTTCTTC. Its translation: CASSLAGSSDEQFF.

This clonotype has ten or more counts. The CDR3 reads CASSLTGFTFF. CDR3 DNA sequence: TGTGCCAGCAGTCTTACAGGGTTCACTTTCTTT. V gene TRBV12-3 or TRBV12-4 combines with J gene TRBJ1-1, with a tentative D call TRBD1 (6 bases). Trimming stripped 5 bases from V and 12 bases from J, with 13 bases between. The CDR3 has 11 residues.

This clonotype was observed at least ten times. The DNA of the CDR3 is TGTGCCAGCAGTTTAGGTCCCGGACTCTCCTACGAGCAGTACTTC. It translates to CASSLGPGLSYEQYF. The genes are TRBV28 and TRBJ2-7; D is perhaps TRBD2 (5 bases). V lost 2 bases and J 0 bases, leaving 11 bases between the germline ends. Germline-derived CDR1 and CDR2 are MDHEN and SYDVKM. CDR3 length: 15 amino acids.

This clonotype was counted a few times. A far larger clone is one nucleotide away, so this likely arose from a read error. The CDR3 DNA reads TGTGCCAGCGGTTCCGGGAGCCCAGATACGCAGTATTTT. Protein: CASGSGSPDTQYF. This sequence joins TRBV6-8 and TRBJ2-3; possibly TRBD2 for D (6 bases). CDR1 and CDR2 from the germline V gene are MNHGY and SAAAGT. The CDR3 is 13 residues long. V was clipped by 8 bases and J by 4 bases, with 13 bases between them.

This clonotype was picked up many times. This chain joins TRBV5-1 and TRBJ2-1; 14 bases agree with TRBD2. This CDR3 comprises 15 residues. From germline, CDR1 is SGHRS and CDR2 YFSETQ. The trim removed 4 bases at V and 8 bases at J, leaving 5 bases unmatched. The CDR3 DNA sequence: TGCGCCAGCAGCATGGGACTAGCGGGAGTGGATGAGCAGTTCTTC. The encoded protein is CASSMGLAGVDEQFF. Combining the CDR3 with reference TRBV5-1 and TRBJ2-1 gives the whole variable domain KAGVTQTPRYLIKTRGQQVTLSCSPISGHRSVSWYQQTPGQGLQFLFEYFSETQRNKGNFPGRFSGRQFSNSRSEMNVSTLELGDSALYLCASSMGLAGVDEQFFGPGTRLTVL.

Details on this clonotype: This is likely an artifact of a read error, given a far larger clone one base away. This rearrangement joins TRBV6-6 to TRBJ2-7; 11 bases agree with TRBD2. CDR1 MNHNY and CDR2 SVGAGI come from the germline V gene (reference sequence). The CDR3 has 14 residues. Trimming at V came to 6 bases and at J to 7 bases, leaving 8 bases not matched to a gene. This CDR3 reads CASSNSGGVYEQYF. CDR3 DNA sequence: TGTGCCAGCAGCAATAGCGGGGGGGTATATGAGCAGTACTTC.

This clonotype was seen ten or more times. The rearrangement uses TRBV12-5 and TRBJ1-6; TRBD1 agrees at 8 bases. The V gene's germline CDR1 is LGHNT and CDR2 FRNRAP. This CDR3 is built from 14 residues. V shed 6 bases and J 10 bases; nucleotides not matched to a gene: 8. In nucleotides, the CDR3 is TGTGCTAGTGGCCCGGACAGGGATAGCTCACCCCTCCACTTT. Translating gives CASGPDRDSSPLHF. Looking up the rest from reference TRBV12-5 and TRBJ1-6 gives the full variable domain: DARVTQTPRHKVTEMGQEVTMRCQPILGHNTVFWYRQTMMQGLELLAYFRNRAPLDDSGMPKDRFSAEMPDATLATLKIQPSEPRDSAVYFCASGPDRDSSPLHFGNGTRLTVT.